This T cell receptor beta chain was sequenced during a study of shared clonotypes between healthy human individuals. Overall study context: Researchers drew samples from two women and a few men aged 18 to 49.

Whole-study results and caveats: The researchers took only blood, and tissue repertoires probably look different. Among donors, sharing of clonotypes was expected to be affected by sequencing depth.

The authors divided CD4+ cells into CD45RA+ naive and CD45RA-negative memory subsets. Germline V gene data show CDR1 as KGHSH and CDR2 as LQKENI. There are 14 residues in the CDR3. Between the trimmed V and J ends, which lost 0 bases and 2 bases, there was a span of 8 bases. A remark on this clone: Its cognate antigen is unknown. Different DNA sequences within this sample yield the same CDR3.

TCRdb's copy holds only in-frame clones and misses some; the assay was immunoSEQ multiplex PCR. The sample records around 2.5 million clones, 90% to 95% being singletons. Sequencing was performed on naive CD4+ T cells from PBMCs. Subset here: CD45RA+ positively selected. This receptor was identified in a man aged 18 to 29 in good health. Some clones in this sample may be carry-over from other donors' samples. This chain uses TRBV18 with TRBJ2-7, with D perhaps TRBD1 (6 bases). CDR3 residues: CASSPPTGPYEQYF. The CDR3 nucleotides are TGTGCCAGCTCACCACCCACAGGGCCCTACGAGCAGTACTTC.